Each of the 6 T cell receptor beta chains below was sequenced from the same sample in a study of response to subunit inactivated influenza vaccine. One entry per CDR3 protein, called by TCRdb with MiXCR from the RT-PCR reads. This table holds under 550,000 distinct CDR3 sequences, more than 7% found once. The specimen comprised PBMCs from blood, sampled approximately 25 months after vaccination. The receptors were sampled from a man between 50 and 75 years old who received an inactivated influenza vaccine.

CDR3 residues: CSAAGTGFGEQYF. Here the CDR3 DNA reads TGCAGTGCAGCCGGGACAGGGTTCGGGGAGCAGTACTTC. This chain joins TRBV20-1 and TRBJ2-7, with TRBD1 identical over 9 bases. CDR3 size: 13 residues. The V segment lost 6 bases and the J segment 7 bases; nucleotides outside the gene matches: 10. Per the germline V gene, CDR1 is DFQATT and CDR2 is SNEGSKA (reference sequence).

The sample holds a few counts of this clonotype. This chain links TRBV7-8 with TRBJ1-1, with no clear D. The germline gives CDR1 SGHVS, CDR2 FQNEAQ. CDR3 length equals 13 residues. Trimming cost V 3 bases and J 1 base, with 6 bases left between them. The chain's CDR3 is CASSFSKNTEAFF. The CDR3 DNA reads as TGTGCCAGCAGCTTTTCAAAGAACACTGAAGCTTTCTTT.

This clonotype turned up a few times. A much larger clone lies one base from this, so it may be a read error. The rearrangement links TRBV6-6 to TRBJ2-1; no reliable D call. The CDR3 contains 12 residues. Germline V gene lookup returns CDR1 MNHNY and CDR2 SVGAGI (reference sequence). As DNA, the CDR3 is TGTGCCAGCAGCCTAGGCACCAATGAGCCGTTCTTC. Its protein product is CASSLGTNEPFF.

The rearrangement joins TRBV20-1 to TRBJ2-4; D remains ambiguous. This CDR3 is built from 15 residues. Germline CDR1 is DFQATT and CDR2 is SNEGSKA (reference sequence). Trimming took 3 bases from V and 3 from J, leaving 15 bases between them. CDR3 loop: CSASNNLVVKNIQYF. In DNA, the CDR3 is TGCAGTGCTAGTAACAACCTGGTAGTCAAAAACATTCAGTACTTC.

This clonotype was observed a few times. The chain employs TRBV19 and TRBJ1-5; no clear D. Trimming shortened V by 3 bases and J by 7 bases, and 7 bases separated the two germline ends. Germline V gives CDR1 LNHDA, CDR2 SQIVND (reference sequence). The CDR3 covers 12 residues. CDR3 sequence: CASSMGLQPQHF. The CDR3 nucleotides read TGTGCCAGTAGTATGGGTCTACAGCCCCAGCATTTT.

The chain has TRBV9 and TRBJ2-2; 9 positions agree with TRBD1. Germline values: CDR1 SGDLS, CDR2 YYNGEE. J gave up 6 bases and V 3 bases, and 12 bases lay outside the gene matches. There are 17 residues in the CDR3. CDR3 in DNA: TGTGCCAGCAGCGGCCTCCGGGACAGGGAATTCGCCGGGGAGCTGTTTTTT. This codes for CASSGLRDREFAGELFF.